This entry describes one T cell receptor beta chain. The data were taken from a study of blood T cell repertoires in COVID-19. Study information: Sites in the United States, Italy and Spain provided acute and convalescent COVID-19 samples. T cells, B-cell-depleted T cells, or PBMCs provided the cDNA or gDNA that served as material.

The ends were cut back, 0 bases at V and 0 bases at J, with 10 bases in the middle. This CDR3 has 16 amino acids. Germline CDR1 SGHRS, CDR2 YFSETQ. Sequenced by immunoSEQ multiplex PCR; TCRdb stores in-frame clones only, minus some. Among over 450,000 clones, approximately 88% were seen once, and the ten largest hold roughly 8%. The sample was peripheral blood. This clonotype originated in a woman aged 45-59 years with COVID-19, enrolled during active disease. The V and J genes are TRBV5-1 and TRBJ2-1; D call uncertain. DNA for the CDR3: TGCGCCAGCAGCTTGGTCGCATCGAGCTCCTACAATGAGCAGTTCTTC. This codes for CASSLVASSSYNEQFF.